Listed below are T cell receptor beta chains from one sample, sequenced in a study of T cells after yellow fever vaccination. One entry per CDR3 protein, called by TCRdb with MiXCR from the 5' RACE reads. The data contain just under 600,000 distinct CDR3 sequences, about 14% of them singletons. The starting material was PBMCs, obtained on the day of the yellow fever booster vaccination. Every receptor here comes from a man aged 30-40 years who received the YFV17D yellow fever vaccine. Both conserved end residues are part of each CDR3. The D gene is left open where the match is weak. Clone size is shown for a subset of rows, as once, few, many or a class of expanded clone.

cdr3_nt	cdr3_aa	v_call	j_call	d_call	clone_size
TGTGCCAGCAGCGTAGGGGGACCCGAAAGTGAAAAACTGTTTTTT	CASSVGGPESEKLFF	TRBV9	TRBJ1-4	.	few
TGTGCCAGCAGCCACAGGAGGTTATCTAATGAAAAACTGTTTTTT	CASSHRRLSNEKLFF	TRBV28	TRBJ1-4	.	few
TGTGCCAGCAGCGCCCTTAGCGGGATGGGAAATGAGCAGTTCTTC	CASSALSGMGNEQFF	TRBV9	TRBJ2-1	TRBD2	few
TGTGCTAGTGGTTTGGGGCCTTGGGGACTAGCGCAAAAAGAGACCCAGTACTTC	CASGLGPWGLAQKETQYF	TRBV12-5	TRBJ2-5	TRBD2	few
TGTGCCAGCTCACCAAACACCGGGACGAGAAGTGAAAAACTGTTTTTT	CASSPNTGTRSEKLFF	TRBV18	TRBJ1-4	.	.
TGTGCCAGCAGCCAAGAGGGACTAGCGGGAGGGCCGTATCATTCCTACGAGCAGTACTTC	CASSQEGLAGGPYHSYEQYF	TRBV4-2	TRBJ2-7	TRBD2	few
TGCAGTGCTAGCTTAAGGACTTACCAAGAGACCCAGTACTTC	CSASLRTYQETQYF	TRBV20-1	TRBJ2-5	.	.
TGTGCCAGCAGCCCGGGGACAGCCCAAAGTAATGAGCAGTTCTTC	CASSPGTAQSNEQFF	TRBV7-8	TRBJ2-1	TRBD1	few
TGTGCCAGCAGCGTAGAACCGGCAGATACGCAGTATTTT	CASSVEPADTQYF	TRBV9	TRBJ2-3	.	.
TGTGCCAGCAGTTTAGGGCAGGTTACGCAGTGCGAGCAGTACTTC	CASSLGQVTQCEQYF	TRBV12-3/TRBV12-4	TRBJ2-7	.	.
TGTGCCAGCAGCCAAGATAACGGCCCCTACGAGCAGTACTTC	CASSQDNGPYEQYF	TRBV4-2	TRBJ2-7	.	few
TGTGCCAGCAGCCCACCCGTGACGGGCAGGGGACGTGATGGCTACACCTTC	CASSPPVTGRGRDGYTF	TRBV3-1	TRBJ1-2	.	.
TGTGCCAGCAGCTTAAGCCCCAGGGACAATGAGCAGTTCTTC	CASSLSPRDNEQFF	TRBV7-2	TRBJ2-1	.	.
TGTGCCAGCATCCCACACCAGGGGGCGCCTAGCTATGGCTACACCTTC	CASIPHQGAPSYGYTF	TRBV7-2	TRBJ1-2	TRBD1	few
TGTGCCAGCAGTCGGGAGAACACAGATACGCAGTATTTT	CASSRENTDTQYF	TRBV2	TRBJ2-3	.	few
TGTGCCAGCTCCCCATCGGCAGGGGCCTACGAGCAGTACTTC	CASSPSAGAYEQYF	TRBV18	TRBJ2-7	.	many
TGTGCCAGCTCACCCGGACAGGGGAACACTGAAGCTTTCTTT	CASSPGQGNTEAFF	TRBV18	TRBJ1-1	TRBD1	many
TGCAGCGTGACCGATGGACTCACTGGGGCCAACGTCCTGACTTTC	CSVTDGLTGANVLTF	TRBV29-1	TRBJ2-6	.	few
TGTGCCAGCAGCCACCGGGACAGGGGCGCCTACGAGCAGTACTTC	CASSHRDRGAYEQYF	TRBV7-9	TRBJ2-7	TRBD1	.
TGTGCCAGCAGCTTGCAGGCGACTAACCCGGGGGCCCAGTACTTC	CASSLQATNPGAQYF	TRBV7-2	TRBJ2-5	.	.
TGCGCCAGCAGCTTGGATGAGGGTAAATTGTACGAGCAGTACTTC	CASSLDEGKLYEQYF	TRBV5-1	TRBJ2-7	.	.
TGTGCCACCAGTGACTCCGGGACAGGACTTAATCAGCCCCAGCATTTT	CATSDSGTGLNQPQHF	TRBV24-1	TRBJ1-5	TRBD1	.
TGTGCCAGCAGCCAAGTTTCCAGGGGGGGCGAGCAGTACTTC	CASSQVSRGGEQYF	TRBV14	TRBJ2-7	.	few
TGTGCCAGCAGTCTCCTTGGACAGGGGGTCACTGAAGCTTTCTTT	CASSLLGQGVTEAFF	TRBV27	TRBJ1-1	TRBD1	.
TGTGCCAGCGGCAACTCCAAGCAGTACTTC	CASGNSKQYF	TRBV28	TRBJ2-7	.	few
TGTGCCAGCAGCTTAGCGGGGAAGGGGCCCTACGAGCAGTACTTC	CASSLAGKGPYEQYF	TRBV7-9	TRBJ2-7	.	.
TGCAGTGCTAGAGGATCTTTACTAGCGGGAGTCAATGAGCAGTTCTTC	CSARGSLLAGVNEQFF	TRBV20-1	TRBJ2-1	TRBD2	.
TGTGCCAGCAGCGTAGGCACAGGGAGCTCCTATAATTCACCCCTCCACTTT	CASSVGTGSSYNSPLHF	TRBV9	TRBJ1-6	.	.
TGTGCCAGCTTTAGGGCCCAGAACTATGGCTACACCTTC	CASFRAQNYGYTF	TRBV6-1	TRBJ1-2	.	once
TGTGCCAGCAGCCCCCAGGTGGCTAGCGGGAGCCACGAGCAGTACTTC	CASSPQVASGSHEQYF	TRBV5-6	TRBJ2-7	TRBD2	few
TGTGCCAGCAGTTTAGGCCTAGCGGGAGGGCCGAAGACCCAGTACTTC	CASSLGLAGGPKTQYF	TRBV7-2	TRBJ2-5	TRBD2	.
TGTGCCAGCAGGCCTAGCGGGAGTATTCTTCCCCAGTACTTC	CASRPSGSILPQYF	TRBV6-1	TRBJ2-5	TRBD2	.
TGTGCCAGCAGTTATACAGGGGCCCCTGAAGCTTTCTTT	CASSYTGAPEAFF	TRBV7-9	TRBJ1-1	TRBD1	.
TGCAGCGCCTCGAACATATCAGAGACCCAGTACTTC	CSASNISETQYF	TRBV29-1	TRBJ2-5	.	few
TGTGCCAGCAGTTTAAAAGGACTAGCGAATGAGCAGTTCTTC	CASSLKGLANEQFF	TRBV12-3/TRBV12-4	TRBJ2-1	TRBD2	few
TGTGCCAGCAGCTCGCCGGGACTGCAATACACCGGGGAGCTGTTTTTT	CASSSPGLQYTGELFF	TRBV9	TRBJ2-2	.	.
TGTGCCAGCAGCTTACGCCCTAGCAAGAAATACGAGCAGTACTTC	CASSLRPSKKYEQYF	TRBV7-9	TRBJ2-7	.	.
TGTGCCAGCAGCTTAGCGCGGGAGTATGAAAAACTGTTTTTT	CASSLAREYEKLFF	TRBV7-2	TRBJ1-4	.	few
TGTGCCAGCAGCCAGGGACAGTCCTATGGCTACACCTTC	CASSQGQSYGYTF	TRBV14	TRBJ1-2	TRBD1	many
TGTGCCAGCAGCCTCACGAGGGGGATACTGGTGAACACTGAAGCTTTCTTT	CASSLTRGILVNTEAFF	TRBV7-8	TRBJ1-1	.	.
TGTGCCAGCAGCCCCGGGGGGAGTCGTGCAGATACGCAGTATTTT	CASSPGGSRADTQYF	TRBV7-3	TRBJ2-3	TRBD2	.
TGTGCCAGCAGCCAAGAGGGACTAGCGGGAATCTCTGGGGCCAACGTCCTGACTTTC	CASSQEGLAGISGANVLTF	TRBV4-2	TRBJ2-6	TRBD2	.
TGCAGTCCAGAACCGGGAGTCTATGGCTACACCTTC	CSPEPGVYGYTF	TRBV20-1	TRBJ1-2	.	few
TGTGCCAGCAGGCGGGGGTTACAGAGCTCCTACAATGAGCAGTTCTTC	CASRRGLQSSYNEQFF	TRBV6-1	TRBJ2-1	TRBD2	.